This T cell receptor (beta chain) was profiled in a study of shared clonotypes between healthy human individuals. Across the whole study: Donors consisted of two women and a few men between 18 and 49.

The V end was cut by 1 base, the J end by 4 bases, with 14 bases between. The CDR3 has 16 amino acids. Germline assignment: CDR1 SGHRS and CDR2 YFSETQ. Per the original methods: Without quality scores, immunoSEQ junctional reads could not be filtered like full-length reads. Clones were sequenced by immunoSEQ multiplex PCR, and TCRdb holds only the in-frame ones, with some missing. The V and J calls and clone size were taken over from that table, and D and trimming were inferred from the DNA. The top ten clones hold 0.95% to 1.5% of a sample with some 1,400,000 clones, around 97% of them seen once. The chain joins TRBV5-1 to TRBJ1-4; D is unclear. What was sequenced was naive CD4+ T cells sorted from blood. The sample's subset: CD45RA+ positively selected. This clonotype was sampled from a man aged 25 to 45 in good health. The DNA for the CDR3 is TGCGCCAGCAGCTTGAATGCTGCAGCCCGTAATGAAAAACTGTTTTTT. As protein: CASSLNAAARNEKLFF.